One and the same sample provided the 5 T cell receptor beta chains below, sequenced in a study of T cell clonality in common variable immunodeficiency. Findings of the study overall: Reportedly, TCR beta sequences from common variable immunodeficiency showed fewer deletions and N-nucleotide insertions.

These receptors have no identified antigens. Sequenced by immunoSEQ multiplex PCR; TCRdb stores in-frame clones only, minus some. This sample has about 7,300 clones, each found more than once. The sample comprised peripheral blood mononuclear cells. The receptors shown here come from a human donor with common variable immunodeficiency.

On this clone itself: Sequencing ends 3 residues short of the CDR3 end; the germline J gene provides the rest. The gene calls are TRBV19 and TRBJ1-5; 7 bases map to TRBD1. Germline assignment: CDR1 LNHDA and CDR2 SQIVND (reference sequence). CDR3 length: 17 amino acids. V was pared by 6 bases and J by 0 bases, with 11 bases of the junction left unmatched. The CDR3 reads CASSKRTGLGSNQPQHF. Partial CDR3 DNA: TGTGCCAGTAGCAAAAGGACAGGTTTAGGTAGCAATCAGCCC. The full variable domain, in which reference TRBV19 and TRBJ1-5 provide the parts outside the CDR3, is DGGITQSPKYLFRKEGQNVTLSCEQNLNHDAMYWYRQDPGQGLRLIYYSQIVNDFQKGDIAEGYSVSREKKESFPLTVTSAQKNPTAFYLCASSKRTGLGSNQPQHFGDGTRLSIL.

This clone has a count of ten or more. The CDR3 extends 3 residues past the end of the read, so its final part is completed from the germline J gene. The rearrangement links TRBV4-1 to TRBJ2-3, with D perhaps matching TRBD2 (5 bases). The ends were cut back, 4 bases at V and 4 bases at J, with 6 bases in the middle. The CDR3 has 12 amino acids. Germline CDR1 and CDR2: MGHRA and YSYEKL. CDR3 DNA (partial): TGCGCCAGCAGCCCGGACTCAGATACG. It codes for CASSPDSDT. The full CDR3 reads CASSPDSDTQYF.

Remarks on this clone: The read ends 3 residues shy of where the CDR3 ends; the end is completed using the germline J gene. This rearrangement joins TRBV6-2 or TRBV6-3 to TRBJ2-7, with no clear D. The V end lost 4 bases, the J end lost 1 base, and 5 bases lay between the germline ends. The CDR3 is made up of 12 amino acids. Germline-derived CDR1 and CDR2 are MNHEY and SVGEGT. CDR3 DNA, as far as it was read: TGTGCCAGCAGTTCCAGTTCCTACGAG. Amino acid sequence: CASSSSSYE. The whole CDR3 protein is CASSSSSYEQYF.

This clone was found a few times. The read ends 3 residues early relative to the CDR3; the germline J gene fills the gap. The genes are TRBV19 and TRBJ1-1; 10 nucleotides align to TRBD1. CDR1 and CDR2 (germline): LNHDA, SQIVND (reference sequence). This CDR3 is built from 15 residues. The V segment lost 5 bases and the J segment 3 bases; nucleotides outside the gene matches: 6. Partial CDR3 DNA: TGTGCCAGTAGTCTGGACAGGGGGTCGTACACTGAA. It yields the protein CASSLDRGSYTE. From start to end, the CDR3 is CASSLDRGSYTEAFF.

This clone occurred a few times. With the read ending 3 residues before the CDR3 end, the germline J gene is used to fill in that end. The chain has TRBV7-8 and TRBJ1-5, with 8 positions matching TRBD1. The CDR3 has 14 amino acids. V was pared by 5 bases and J by 5 bases, with 5 bases of the junction left unmatched. Germline loops: CDR1 SGHVS, CDR2 FQNEAQ. Incomplete CDR3 DNA: TGTGCCAGCAGCCCAGGGGGCTCCGATCAGCCC. It codes for CASSPGGSDQP. The complete CDR3 sequence is CASSPGGSDQPQHF.